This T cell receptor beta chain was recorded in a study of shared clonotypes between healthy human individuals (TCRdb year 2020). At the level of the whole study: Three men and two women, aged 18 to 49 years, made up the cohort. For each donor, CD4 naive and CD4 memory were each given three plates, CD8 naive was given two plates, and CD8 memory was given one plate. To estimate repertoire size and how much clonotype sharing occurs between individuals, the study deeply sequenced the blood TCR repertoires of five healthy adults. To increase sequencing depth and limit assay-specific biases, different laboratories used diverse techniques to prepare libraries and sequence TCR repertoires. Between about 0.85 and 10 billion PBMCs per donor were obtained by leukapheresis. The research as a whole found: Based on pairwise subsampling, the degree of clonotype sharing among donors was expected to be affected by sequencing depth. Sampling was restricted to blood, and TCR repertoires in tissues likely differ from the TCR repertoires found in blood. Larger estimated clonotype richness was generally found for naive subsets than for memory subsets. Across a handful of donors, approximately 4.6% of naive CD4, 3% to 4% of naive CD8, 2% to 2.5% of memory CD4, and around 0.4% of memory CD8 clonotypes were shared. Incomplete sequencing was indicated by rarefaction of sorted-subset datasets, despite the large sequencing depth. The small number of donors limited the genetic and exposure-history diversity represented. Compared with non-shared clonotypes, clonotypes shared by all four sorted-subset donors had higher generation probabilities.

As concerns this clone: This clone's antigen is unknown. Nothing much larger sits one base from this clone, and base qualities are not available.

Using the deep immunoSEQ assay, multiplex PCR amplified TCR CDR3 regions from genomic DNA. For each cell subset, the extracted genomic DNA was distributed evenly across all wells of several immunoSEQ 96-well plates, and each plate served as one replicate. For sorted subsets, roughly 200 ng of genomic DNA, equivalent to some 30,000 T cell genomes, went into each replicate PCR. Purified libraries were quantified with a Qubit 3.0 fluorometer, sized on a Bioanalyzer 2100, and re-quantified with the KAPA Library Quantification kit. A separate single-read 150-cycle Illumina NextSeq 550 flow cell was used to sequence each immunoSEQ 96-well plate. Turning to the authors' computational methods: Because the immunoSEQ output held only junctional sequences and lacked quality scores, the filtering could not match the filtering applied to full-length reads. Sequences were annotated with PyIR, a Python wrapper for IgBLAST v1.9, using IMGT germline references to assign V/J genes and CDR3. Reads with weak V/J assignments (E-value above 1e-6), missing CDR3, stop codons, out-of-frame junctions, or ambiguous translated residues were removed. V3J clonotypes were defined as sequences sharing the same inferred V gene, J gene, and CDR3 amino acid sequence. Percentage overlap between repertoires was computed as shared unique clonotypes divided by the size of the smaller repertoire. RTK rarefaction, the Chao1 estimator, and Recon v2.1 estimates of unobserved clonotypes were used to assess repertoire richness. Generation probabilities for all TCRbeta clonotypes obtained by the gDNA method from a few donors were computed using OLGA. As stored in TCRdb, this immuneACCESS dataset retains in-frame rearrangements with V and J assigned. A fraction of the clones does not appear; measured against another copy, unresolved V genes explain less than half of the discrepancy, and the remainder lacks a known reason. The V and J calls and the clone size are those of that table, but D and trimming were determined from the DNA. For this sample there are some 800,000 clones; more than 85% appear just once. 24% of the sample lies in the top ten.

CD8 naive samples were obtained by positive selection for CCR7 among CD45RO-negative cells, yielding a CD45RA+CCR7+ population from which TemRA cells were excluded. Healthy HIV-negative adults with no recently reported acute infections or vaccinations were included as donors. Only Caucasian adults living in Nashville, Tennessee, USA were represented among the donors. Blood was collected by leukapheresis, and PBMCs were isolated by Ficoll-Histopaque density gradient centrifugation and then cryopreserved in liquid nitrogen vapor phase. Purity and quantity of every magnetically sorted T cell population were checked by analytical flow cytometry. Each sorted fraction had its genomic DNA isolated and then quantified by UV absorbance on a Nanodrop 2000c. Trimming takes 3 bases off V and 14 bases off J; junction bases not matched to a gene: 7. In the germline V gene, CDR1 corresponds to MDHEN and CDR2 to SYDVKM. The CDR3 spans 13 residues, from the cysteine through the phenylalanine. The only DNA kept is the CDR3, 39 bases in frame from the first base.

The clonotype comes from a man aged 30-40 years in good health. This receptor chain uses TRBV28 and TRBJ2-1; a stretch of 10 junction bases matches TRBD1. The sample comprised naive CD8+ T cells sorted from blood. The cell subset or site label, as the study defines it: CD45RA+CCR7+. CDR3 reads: CASSFEGQGDEFF. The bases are TGTGCCAGCAGTTTCGAAGGACAGGGGGATGAGTTCTTC.